Listed here are 2 T cell receptor beta chains from one sample, sequenced in a study of blood T cells in healthy people across ages. Next came a second PCR, run for about 7 to 12 cycles, which used a sample-barcoded 5' primer along with a J-beta primer mix. Each CDR3 protein gets one entry after TCRdb re-called the 5' RACE reads with MiXCR. The repertoire holds roughly 860,000 distinct CDR3 sequences, approximately 65% seen once, with roughly 25% in the top ten. Sequenced material: blood. The receptors come from a man aged 25 to 45 in good health.

To note about this clonotype: Its ends do not fully match the called genes, so a read error is possible. The chain employs TRBV29-1 and TRBJ1-5; a weak D match, TRBD1 (6 bases). Germline V gene sequence: CDR1 SQVTM, CDR2 ANQGSEA. This CDR3 is built from 13 residues. DNA for the CDR3: TGCAGCGTCGAAGGGGTAGGGGGGCAGCCCCAGCATTTT. It translates to CSVEGVGGQPQHF.

This chain connects TRBV5-1 to TRBJ1-1; no clear D gene. CDR1 is SGHRS, CDR2 YFSETQ, per germline. The CDR3 totals 14 residues. The V and J ends lost 0 bases and 1 base respectively, with 7 bases between them. The CDR3 region has the DNA TGCGCCAGCAGCTTGGACGTTCGGAACACTGAAGCTTTCTTT. As protein: CASSLDVRNTEAFF.